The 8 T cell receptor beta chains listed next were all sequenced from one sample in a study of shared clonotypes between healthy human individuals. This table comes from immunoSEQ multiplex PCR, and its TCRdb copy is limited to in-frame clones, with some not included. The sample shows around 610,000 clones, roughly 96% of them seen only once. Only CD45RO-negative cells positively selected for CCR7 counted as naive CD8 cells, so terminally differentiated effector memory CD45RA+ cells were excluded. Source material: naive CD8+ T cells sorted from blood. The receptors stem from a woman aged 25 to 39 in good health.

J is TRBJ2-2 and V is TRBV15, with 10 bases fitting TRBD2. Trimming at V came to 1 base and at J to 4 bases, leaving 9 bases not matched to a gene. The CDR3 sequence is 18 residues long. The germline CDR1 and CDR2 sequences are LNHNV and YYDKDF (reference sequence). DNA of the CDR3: TGTGCCACCAGCAGAGTGCTAGCGGGAGTTAGGACCACCGGGGAGCTGTTTTTT. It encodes CATSRVLAGVRTTGELFF. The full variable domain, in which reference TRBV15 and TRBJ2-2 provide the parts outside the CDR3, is DAMVIQNPRYQVTQFGKPVTLSCSQTLNHNVMYWYQQKSSQAPKLLFHYYDKDFNNEADTPDNFQSRRPNTSFCFLDIRSPGLGDTAMYLCATSRVLAGVRTTGELFFGEGSRLTVL.

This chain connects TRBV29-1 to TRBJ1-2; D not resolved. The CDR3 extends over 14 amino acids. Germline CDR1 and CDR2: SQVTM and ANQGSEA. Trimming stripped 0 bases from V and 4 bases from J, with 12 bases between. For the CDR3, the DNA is TGCAGCGTTGAAGATATTGCGACAACCTATGGCTACACCTTC. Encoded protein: CSVEDIATTYGYTF.

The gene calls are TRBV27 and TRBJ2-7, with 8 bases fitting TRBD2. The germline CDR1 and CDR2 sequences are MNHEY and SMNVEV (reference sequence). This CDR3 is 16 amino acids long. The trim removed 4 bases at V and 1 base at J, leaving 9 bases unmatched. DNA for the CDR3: TGTGCCAGCAGTTCTGGGCGGGAGCGGGGGTCCTACGAGCAGTACTTC. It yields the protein CASSSGRERGSYEQYF.

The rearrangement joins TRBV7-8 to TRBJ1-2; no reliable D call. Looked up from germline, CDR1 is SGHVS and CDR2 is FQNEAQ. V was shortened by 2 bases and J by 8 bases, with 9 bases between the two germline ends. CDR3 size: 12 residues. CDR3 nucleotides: TGTGCCAGCAGCTTAAATTCAGGCGGCTACACCTTC. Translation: CASSLNSGGYTF.

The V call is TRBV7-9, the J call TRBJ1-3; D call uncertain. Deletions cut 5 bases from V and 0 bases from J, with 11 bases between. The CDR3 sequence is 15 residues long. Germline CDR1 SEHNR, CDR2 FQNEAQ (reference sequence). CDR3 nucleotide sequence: TGTGCCAGCAGCCCCGTAGGGATCTCTGGAAACACCATATATTTT. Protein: CASSPVGISGNTIYF. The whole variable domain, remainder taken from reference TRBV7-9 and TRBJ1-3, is DTGVSQNPRHKITKRGQNVTFRCDPISEHNRLYWYRQTLGQGPEFLTYFQNEAQLEKSRLLSDRFSAERPKGSFSTLEIQRTEQGDSAMYLCASSPVGISGNTIYFGEGSWLTVV.

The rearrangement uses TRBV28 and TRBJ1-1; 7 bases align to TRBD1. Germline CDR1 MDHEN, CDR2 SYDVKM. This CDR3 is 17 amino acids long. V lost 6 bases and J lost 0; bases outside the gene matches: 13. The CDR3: CASSPLRGQIMNTEAFF. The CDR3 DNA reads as TGTGCCAGCAGCCCTCTGAGGGGGCAAATAATGAACACTGAAGCTTTCTTT.

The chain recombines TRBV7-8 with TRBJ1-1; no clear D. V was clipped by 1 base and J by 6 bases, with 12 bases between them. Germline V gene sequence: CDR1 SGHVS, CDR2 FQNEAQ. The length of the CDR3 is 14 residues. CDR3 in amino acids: CASSLVSVFAEAFF. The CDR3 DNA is TGTGCCAGCAGCTTAGTTTCCGTGTTCGCTGAAGCTTTCTTT.

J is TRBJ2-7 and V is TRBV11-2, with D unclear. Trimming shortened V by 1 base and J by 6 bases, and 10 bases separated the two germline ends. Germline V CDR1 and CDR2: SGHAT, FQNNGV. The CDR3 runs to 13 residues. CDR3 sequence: CASSLGLPGEQYF. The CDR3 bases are TGTGCCAGCAGCTTAGGTCTGCCCGGCGAGCAGTACTTC.